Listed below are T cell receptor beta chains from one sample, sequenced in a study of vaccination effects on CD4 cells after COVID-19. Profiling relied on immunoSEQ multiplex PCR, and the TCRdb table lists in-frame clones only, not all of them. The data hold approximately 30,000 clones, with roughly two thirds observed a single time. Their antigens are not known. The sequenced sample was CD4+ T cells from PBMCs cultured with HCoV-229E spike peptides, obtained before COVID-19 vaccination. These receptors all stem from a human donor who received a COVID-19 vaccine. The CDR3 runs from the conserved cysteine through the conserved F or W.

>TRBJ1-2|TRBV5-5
CASTRGKGANYGYTF
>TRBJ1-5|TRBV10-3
CAISESRGFSGGQPQHF
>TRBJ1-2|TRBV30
CAWSSGGAPLPYGYTF
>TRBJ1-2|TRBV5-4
CASSPGPGGYTF
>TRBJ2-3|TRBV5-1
CASSLYTDTQYF
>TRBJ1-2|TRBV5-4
CASSLGTSKQSDYGYTF
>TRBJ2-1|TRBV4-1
CASSQPTSGTFNEQFF
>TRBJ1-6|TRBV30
CAWSLVRTYGTQNSPLHF
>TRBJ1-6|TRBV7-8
CASSPDPNSPLHF
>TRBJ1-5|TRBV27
CATSSTGSNQPQHF
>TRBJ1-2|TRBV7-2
CASAADRGGYGYTF
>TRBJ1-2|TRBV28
CASSFGQGYGYTF
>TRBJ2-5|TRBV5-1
CASSPRTDQETQYF
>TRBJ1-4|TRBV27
CASSLSMGQFGGFNEKLFF
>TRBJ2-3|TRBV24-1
CATSDSRDSTDTQYF
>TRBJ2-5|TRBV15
CATSRDLRETQYF
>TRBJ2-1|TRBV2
CASSENSGRTLFYNEQFF
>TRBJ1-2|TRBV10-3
CAIRAGTGVGYTF
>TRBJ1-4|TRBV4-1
CASSQLLRAGGEKLFF
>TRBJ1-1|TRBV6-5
CASQRYTEAFF
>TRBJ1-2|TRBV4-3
CASSQEKGYGYTF
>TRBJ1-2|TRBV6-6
CASSYSGQATNYGYTF
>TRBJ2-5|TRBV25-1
CASSDTGGTETQYF
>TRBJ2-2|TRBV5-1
CASSLAWKGNTGELFF
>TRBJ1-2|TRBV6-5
CASRSFLSPNYGYTF
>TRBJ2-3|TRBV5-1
CASSRDQSTDTQYF
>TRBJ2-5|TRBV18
CASSHGGTSGRLETQYF
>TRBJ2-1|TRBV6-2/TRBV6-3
CASSRGSSSYNEQFF
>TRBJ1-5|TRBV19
CASSSMAAGNQPQHF
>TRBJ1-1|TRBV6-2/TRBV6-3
CASSYSRRRSNTEAFF
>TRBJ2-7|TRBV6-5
CASTPRGTGDYEQYF
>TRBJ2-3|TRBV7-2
CASSTHLGAKDTQYF
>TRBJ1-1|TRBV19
CASGQLNTEAFF
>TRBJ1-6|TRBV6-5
CASRRTTDRNSPLHF
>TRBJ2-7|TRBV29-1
CSVLTGGVIREQYF
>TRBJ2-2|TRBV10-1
CASNPPDGQENTGELFF
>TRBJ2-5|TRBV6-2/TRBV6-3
CASSPYSPRPTQETQYF
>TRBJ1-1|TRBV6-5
CASSPGTGMNTEAFF
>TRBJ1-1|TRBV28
CASSLGPGRMNTEAFF
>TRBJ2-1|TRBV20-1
CSASRTSGRSGEQFF
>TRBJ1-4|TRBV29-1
CSVGDRGLGKLFF
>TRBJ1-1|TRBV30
CACRKRTAEAFF
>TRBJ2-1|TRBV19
CASRGTGFGEQFF
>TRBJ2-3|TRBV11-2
CASSRPPGLAGLTDTQYF
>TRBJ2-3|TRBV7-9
CASSLVFHTQYF
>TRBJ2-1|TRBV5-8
CASSAGLAGSYNEQFF
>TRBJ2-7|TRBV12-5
CASGSLAGPFEQYF
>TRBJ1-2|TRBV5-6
CASSSPGTDNYGYTF